This T cell receptor beta chain was captured in a study of T cell clones after liver transplantation. As for the study in general: A pre-transplant mixed lymphocyte reaction with TCRbeta sequencing defined graft-donor-reactive clones followed in post-transplant blood. Samples came pre-transplant, pre-randomization before withdrawal, and post-randomization after withdrawal ended. Tolerance: complete withdrawal held at least one year, liver enzymes staying within twice normal. Whole-study findings and limits: Graft donor-reactive T cells possibly entered the graft instead of undergoing deletion.

Trimming cost V 5 bases and J 2 bases, with 14 bases left between them. Germline-derived CDR1 and CDR2 are LNHDA and SQIVND (reference sequence). This CDR3 is built from 15 residues. Concerning this clone itself: Its antigen is not identified.

Using immunoSEQ multiplex PCR, the repertoire was profiled, and TCRdb retains in-frame clones only, with some absent. The table includes about 33,000 clones, around 95% detected once. This TCR came from a human patient who received a liver transplant. Part of the T cell pool may stem from the graft donor. Here the sequenced sample was CD8+ T cells from blood, taken 12 months after liver transplant. The chain is built from TRBV19 and TRBJ2-3; D is perhaps TRBD1 (5 bases). The CDR3 DNA follows: TGTGCCAGTAGTGCTCAGGGATCCCCCACAGATACGCAGTATTTT. It encodes CASSAQGSPTDTQYF.